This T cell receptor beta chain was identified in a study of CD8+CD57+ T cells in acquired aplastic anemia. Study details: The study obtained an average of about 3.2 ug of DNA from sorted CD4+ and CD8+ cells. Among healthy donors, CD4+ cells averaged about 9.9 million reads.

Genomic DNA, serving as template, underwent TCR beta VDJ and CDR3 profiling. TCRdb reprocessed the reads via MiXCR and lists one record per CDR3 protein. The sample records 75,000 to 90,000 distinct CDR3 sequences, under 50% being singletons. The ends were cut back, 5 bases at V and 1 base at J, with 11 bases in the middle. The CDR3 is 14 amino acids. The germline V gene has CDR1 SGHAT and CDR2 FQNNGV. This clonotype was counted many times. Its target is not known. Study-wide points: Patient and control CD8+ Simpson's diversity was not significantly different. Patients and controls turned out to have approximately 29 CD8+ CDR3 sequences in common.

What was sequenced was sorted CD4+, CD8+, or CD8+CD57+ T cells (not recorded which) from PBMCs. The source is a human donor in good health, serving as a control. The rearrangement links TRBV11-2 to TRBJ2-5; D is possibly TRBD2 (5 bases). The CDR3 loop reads CASSQSGPQETQYF. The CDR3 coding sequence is TGTGCCAGCAGCCAGAGCGGACCCCAAGAGACCCAGTACTTC. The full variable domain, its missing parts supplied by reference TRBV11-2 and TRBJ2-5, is EAGVAQSPRYKIIEKRQSVAFWCNPISGHATLYWYQQILGQGPKLLIQFQNNGVVDDSQLPKDRFSAERLKGVDSTLKIQPAKLEDSAVYLCASSQSGPQETQYFGPGTRLLVL.